The 31 T cell receptor beta chains below come from one sample, sequenced in a study of blood T cell repertoires in COVID-19. Profiling relied on immunoSEQ multiplex PCR, and the TCRdb table lists in-frame clones only, not all of them. The table has fewer than 120,000 clones, more than 75% seen once. Sequencing input: peripheral blood. The receptors come from a woman aged 45-65 years with acute or convalescent COVID-19.

V gene TRBV9 combines with J gene TRBJ2-3; weak D call: TRBD2 (5 bases). V was pared by 4 bases and J by 3 bases, with 15 bases between. Per germline, CDR1 SGDLS and CDR2 YYNGEE. The CDR3 totals 15 residues. In DNA, the CDR3 is TGTGCCAGCAGCCACGGACTGGAGAGAACAGATACGCAGTATTTT. It translates to CASSHGLERTDTQYF.

The genes are TRBV27 and TRBJ2-7; TRBD1 matches 7 bases. This CDR3 region has 13 residues. Germline CDR1 MNHEY, CDR2 SMNVEV (reference sequence). The V segment lost 2 bases and the J segment 3 bases; nucleotides outside the gene matches: 1. The CDR3 sequence: CASSLTGVYEQYF. The CDR3 DNA sequence: TGTGCCAGCAGTTTAACAGGGGTCTACGAGCAGTACTTC.

V usage is TRBV29-1 and J usage is TRBJ1-5, with D maybe TRBD1 (6 bases). Trimming removed 6 bases from V and 6 bases from J, with 15 bases in between. CDR3 length: 13 amino acids. Per germline, CDR1 SQVTM and CDR2 ANQGSEA. CDR3 in DNA: TGCAGCGTATCGGACAGACGGGGTCAGCCCCAGCATTTT. The encoded protein is CSVSDRRGQPQHF.

The chain combines TRBV7-2 with TRBJ2-6, with D possibly being TRBD1 (6 bases). The CDR3 sequence is 17 residues long. Germline V gene data show CDR1 as SGHTA and CDR2 as FQGNSA. Trimming stripped 3 bases from V and 2 bases from J, with 14 bases between. The CDR3 sequence is CASSLVLGAAGANVLTF. CDR3 DNA: TGTGCCAGCAGCTTGGTCCTGGGGGCGGCTGGGGCCAACGTCCTGACTTTC.

This sequence joins TRBV19 and TRBJ1-5; D not resolved. The germline V and J ends were trimmed by 6 bases and 4 bases, with 7 bases remaining between them. This CDR3 is built from 12 residues. Germline CDR1 and CDR2: LNHDA and SQIVND (reference sequence). The CDR3, as DNA: TGTGCCAGTAGATTCAGGAATCAGCCCCAGCATTTT. Translated, it gives CASRFRNQPQHF.

This clone was detected only once. The V call is TRBV14, the J call TRBJ2-5; the match to TRBD2 covers 10 bases. The CDR3 loop spans 17 amino acids. Germline assignment: CDR1 SGHDN and CDR2 FVKESK. V shed 0 bases, J shed 1 base, and the junction held 5 bases outside the gene matches. The CDR3 here is CASSQDLTSGTQETQYF. For the CDR3, the DNA is TGTGCCAGCAGCCAAGACTTAACTAGCGGGACCCAAGAGACCCAGTACTTC.

This sequence joins TRBV2 and TRBJ1-6, with D hard to call. CDR3 length: 15 amino acids. The V and J ends lost 6 bases and 0 bases respectively, with 9 bases between them. The germline V gene encodes CDR1 SNHLY and CDR2 FYNNEI. The CDR3: CASRGADSYNSPLHF. CDR3 nucleotide sequence: TGTGCCAGCAGGGGCGCCGACTCCTATAATTCACCCCTCCACTTT. Using reference TRBV2 and TRBJ1-6 for the parts outside the CDR3, the full variable domain is EPEVTQTPSHQVTQMGQEVILRCVPISNHLYFYWYRQILGQKVEFLVSFYNNEISEKSEIFDDQFSVERPDGSNFTLKIRSTKLEDSAMYFCASRGADSYNSPLHFGNGTRLTVT.

J is TRBJ2-5 and V is TRBV19, with D possibly being TRBD2 (5 bases). This CDR3 region has 14 residues. CDR1 and CDR2 (germline): LNHDA, SQIVND (reference sequence). Trimming stripped 7 bases from V and 3 bases from J, with 15 bases between. CDR3 protein: CASTNGGSEETQYF. CDR3 bases: TGTGCCAGTACCAATGGTGGGAGTGAAGAGACCCAGTACTTC.

V usage is TRBV6-5 and J usage is TRBJ2-7, with 8 bases matching TRBD1. The CDR3 runs to 14 residues. Looked up from germline, CDR1 is MNHEY and CDR2 is SVGAGI. V dropped 5 bases and J dropped 2; count of bases not matched to a gene: 5. This chain's CDR3 is CASSKTGGPYEQYF. In nucleotides, the CDR3 is TGTGCCAGCAGTAAAACAGGGGGGCCCTACGAGCAGTACTTC.

The chain uses TRBV4-1 and TRBJ1-1; maybe TRBD1 (6 bases). The germline gives CDR1 MGHRA, CDR2 YSYEKL. Trimming took 0 bases from V and 2 from J, leaving 7 bases between them. This CDR3 spans 14 amino acids. The CDR3 spells CASSQEGANTEAFF. CDR3 coding DNA: TGCGCCAGCAGCCAAGAGGGGGCAAACACTGAAGCTTTCTTT.

The V and J genes are TRBV5-1 and TRBJ2-2, with D perhaps matching TRBD1 (6 bases). Trimming shortened V by 6 bases and J by 2 bases, and 23 bases separated the two germline ends. Per germline, CDR1 SGHRS and CDR2 YFSETQ. This CDR3 is built from 18 residues. Here the CDR3 reads CASTLRYRDNLNTGELFF. The CDR3 DNA is TGCGCCAGCACCCTCCGGTACAGGGACAATCTAAACACCGGGGAGCTGTTTTTT.

The chain couples TRBV6-2 or TRBV6-3 to TRBJ2-3; 10 bases are a match to TRBD2. CDR3 length: 19 residues. The V and J ends lost 6 bases and 2 bases, in that order; junction bases with no gene match: 17. CDR1 MNHEY and CDR2 SVGEGT come from the germline V gene. The CDR3 region has the DNA TGTGCCAGCAGCCCGCCGCGGCTAGCGGGAGCGGGTTACACAGATACGCAGTATTTT. Translation: CASSPPRLAGAGYTDTQYF.

This sequence joins TRBV25-1 and TRBJ2-7, with TRBD1 matching 7 bases. Germline trimming cut 2 bases from V and 0 bases from J; bases unmatched to any gene: 4. The CDR3 is 15 amino acids. Germline CDR1 is MGHDK and CDR2 is SYGVNS. This CDR3 reads CASSELRQGSYEQYF. CDR3 in DNA: TGTGCCAGCAGTGAACTGCGACAGGGCTCCTACGAGCAGTACTTC.

The chain links TRBV18 to TRBJ1-3; perhaps TRBD1 as D (5 bases). The V gene's germline CDR1 is KGHSH and CDR2 LQKENI. The CDR3 extends over 18 amino acids. V dropped 1 base and J dropped 0 bases, with 16 bases sitting between them. DNA for the CDR3: TGTGCCAGCTCACCACTTAGGGGAAAGGGAAACTCTGGAAACACCATATATTTT. This encodes CASSPLRGKGNSGNTIYF.

V is TRBV5-5 and J is TRBJ2-3; 7 bases line up with TRBD2. The CDR3 totals 15 residues. The junction had 12 bases not matched to a gene; V was cut back by 0 bases and J by 11 bases. CDR1 is SGHKS, CDR2 YYEKEE, per germline (reference sequence). CDR3 bases: TGTGCCAGCAGCTTGGATGGCGGGTCAGCGGGGAAGCAGTATTTT. The encoded protein is CASSLDGGSAGKQYF.

This chain joins TRBV29-1 and TRBJ2-7; 11 bases agree with TRBD1. The germline gives CDR1 SQVTM, CDR2 ANQGSEA. The CDR3 is 13 residues long. J was trimmed by 5 bases and V by 5 bases; bases with no gene match: 5. The CDR3 protein is CSVFGTGGNEQYF. In DNA form, the CDR3 reads TGCAGCGTTTTTGGGACAGGGGGAAACGAGCAGTACTTC.

The count of this clone is one. The DNA for the CDR3 is TGTGCCAGCAGTTGGGACAGGGGCTATGGCTACACCTTC. As protein: CASSWDRGYGYTF. The chain carries TRBV6-5 and TRBJ1-2; TRBD1 matches 10 bases. After removal of 4 bases from V and 4 bases from J, the junction contained 0 bases not matched to a gene. The germline V gene encodes CDR1 MNHEY and CDR2 SVGAGI. CDR3 length: 13 residues.

The chain couples TRBV5-8 to TRBJ2-7; 8 positions match TRBD1. With 4 bases clipped from V and 0 bases from J, the junction kept 6 bases outside the gene matches. The germline gives CDR1 SGHTS, CDR2 YDEGEE. The CDR3 loop spans 15 amino acids. As DNA, the CDR3 is TGTGCCAGCAGCCTCCGGGACAGGCGCTCCTACGAGCAGTACTTC. Translation: CASSLRDRRSYEQYF.

This chain links TRBV28 with TRBJ1-4; D is undetermined. Germline V gene sequence: CDR1 MDHEN, CDR2 SYDVKM. The CDR3 covers 12 residues. Trimming removed 5 bases at V and 8 bases at J, with 9 bases between. The CDR3 DNA reads as TGTGCCAGCAGTCGCGCCTCGGAAAAACTGTTTTTT. Amino acid sequence: CASSRASEKLFF.

The V call is TRBV4-2, the J call TRBJ2-7; tentatively, D is TRBD2 (6 bases). There are 15 residues in the CDR3. Trimming took off 1 base at V and 4 bases at J, with 14 bases between the two ends. Germline V gene data show CDR1 as LGHNA and CDR2 as YNFKEQ. In DNA, the CDR3 is TGTGCCAGCAGCCAAGTGGGGACTGATATATACGAGCAGTACTTC. This sequence encodes CASSQVGTDIYEQYF.

The rearrangement uses TRBV18 and TRBJ1-1, with D possibly being TRBD1 (5 bases). There are 14 residues in the CDR3. Germline values: CDR1 KGHSH, CDR2 LQKENI. With 6 bases removed from V and 1 base from J, the gap between germline ends came to 12 bases. Written as DNA, the CDR3 is TGTGCCAGCTCCCCCCAGGGAACGAACACTGAAGCTTTCTTT. Translation gives CASSPQGTNTEAFF.

CDR3 bases: TGTGCCAGCAGCCAAGAACAGGGGGAAATATGGCCCCAGCATTTT. It encodes CASSQEQGEIWPQHF. The chain is built from TRBV3-1 (or the pseudogene TRBV3-2) and TRBJ1-5, with 8 bases fitting TRBD1. With V trimmed by 0 bases and J by 9 bases, 7 bases remained unmatched. This CDR3 comprises 15 residues. Germline V CDR1 and CDR2: LGHDT, YNNKEL (reference sequence).

This clone was seen more than once but under ten times. This sequence joins TRBV18 and TRBJ2-7; tentatively, D is TRBD2 (5 bases). Trimming removed 3 bases from V and 6 bases from J, with 15 bases in between. CDR1 and CDR2 (germline): KGHSH, LQKENI. The CDR3 covers 14 residues. The CDR3 bases are TGTGCCAGCTCACCCGCTTCACTAGGGTTCGAGCAGTACTTC. It codes for CASSPASLGFEQYF.

This chain connects TRBV15 to TRBJ2-1; TRBD2 matches at 11 bases. V lost 2 bases and J lost 4; bases outside the gene matches: 4. This CDR3 has 16 residues. Germline CDR1 and CDR2: LNHNV and YYDKDF (reference sequence). The CDR3 coding sequence is TGTGCCACCAGCAGATCCGGGACTAGCGGTTACAATGAGCAGTTCTTC. Its translation: CATSRSGTSGYNEQFF. Complete variable domain (other parts from reference TRBV15 and TRBJ2-1): DAMVIQNPRYQVTQFGKPVTLSCSQTLNHNVMYWYQQKSSQAPKLLFHYYDKDFNNEADTPDNFQSRRPNTSFCFLDIRSPGLGDTAMYLCATSRSGTSGYNEQFFGPGTRLTVL.

The chain has TRBV28 and TRBJ2-3, with TRBD2 matching over 7 bases. V lost 3 bases and J lost 4; bases outside the gene matches: 7. The V gene's germline CDR1 is MDHEN and CDR2 SYDVKM. The CDR3 extends over 15 amino acids. The CDR3 DNA sequence: TGTGCCAGCAGTTTGGGCGGCGGGGGAGCAGATACGCAGTATTTT. Translating gives CASSLGGGGADTQYF.

The chain combines TRBV7-2 with TRBJ1-1; D ambiguous. Deletions cut 4 bases from V and 1 base from J, with 7 bases between. Germline CDR1 and CDR2: SGHTA and FQGNSA. CDR3 size: 13 residues. The CDR3 DNA reads TGTGCCAGCAGCTCCAGGTCGAACACTGAAGCTTTCTTT. Protein sequence: CASSSRSNTEAFF.

This chain connects TRBV7-2 to TRBJ2-3; a possible D gene is TRBD1 (6 bases). The CDR3 covers 16 residues. The ends were cut back, 1 base at V and 1 base at J, with 12 bases in the middle. From germline, CDR1 is SGHTA and CDR2 FQGNSA. The CDR3 DNA follows: TGTGCCAGCAGCTTAGTGGGGGCCGCGGGCACAGATACGCAGTATTTT. Its translation: CASSLVGAAGTDTQYF.

J is TRBJ2-7 and V is TRBV5-1; 8 bases match TRBD2. The CDR3 spans 17 residues. CDR1 and CDR2 (germline): SGHRS, YFSETQ. The J segment lost 6 bases and the V segment lost 0 bases, leaving 14 bases of the junction unmatched. CDR3 sequence reads: CASSLEGLGGRRGEQYF. The DNA of the CDR3 is TGCGCCAGCAGCTTGGAGGGTTTAGGCGGGAGGAGAGGCGAGCAGTACTTC.

This chain links TRBV11-2 with TRBJ2-7; 10 nucleotides agree with TRBD2. J gave up 6 bases and V 5 bases, and 13 bases lay outside the gene matches. Germline V gene data show CDR1 as SGHAT and CDR2 as FQNNGV. This CDR3 is 16 amino acids long. CDR3 amino acids: CASSQRGLAGEGEQYF. The CDR3 bases are TGTGCCAGCAGCCAGCGGGGGCTAGCGGGAGAGGGCGAGCAGTACTTC.

This chain connects TRBV28 to TRBJ1-2; unclear D gene. This CDR3 comprises 14 residues. Germline V gene data show CDR1 as MDHEN and CDR2 as SYDVKM. The germline V and J ends were trimmed by 5 bases and 6 bases, with 16 bases remaining between them. CDR3 sequence (DNA): TGTGCCAGCAGTCCTACCAACAGCTTGGATGGCTACACCTTC. Translation: CASSPTNSLDGYTF.

This clone was found once. The V call is TRBV5-1, the J call TRBJ2-1; TRBD2 aligns across 9 bases. The V gene's germline CDR1 is SGHRS and CDR2 YFSETQ. V dropped 4 bases and J dropped 2; count of bases not matched to a gene: 1. The length of the CDR3 is 14 residues. CDR3: CASSPSGTYNEQFF. CDR3 bases: TGCGCCAGCAGCCCTAGCGGGACCTACAATGAGCAGTTCTTC.